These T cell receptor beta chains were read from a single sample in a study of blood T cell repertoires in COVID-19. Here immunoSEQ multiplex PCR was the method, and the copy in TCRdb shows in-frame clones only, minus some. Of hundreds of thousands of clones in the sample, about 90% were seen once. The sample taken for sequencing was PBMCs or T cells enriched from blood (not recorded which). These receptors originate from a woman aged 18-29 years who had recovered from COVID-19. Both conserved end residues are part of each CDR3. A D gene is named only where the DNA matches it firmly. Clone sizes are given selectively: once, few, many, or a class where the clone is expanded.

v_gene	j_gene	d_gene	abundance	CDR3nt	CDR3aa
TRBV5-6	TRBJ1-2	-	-	TGTGCCAGCAGCTTTGGCGCCGCGGAAGGATATGGCTACACCTTC	CASSFGAAEGYGYTF
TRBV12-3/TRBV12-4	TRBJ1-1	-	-	TGTGCTACGCGGGGTGCAGTGAACACTGAAGCTTTCTTT	CATRGAVNTEAFF
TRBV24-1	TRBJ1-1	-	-	TGTGCCACCAGTGATGCCCGGGACACCCTCTTT	CATSDARDTLF
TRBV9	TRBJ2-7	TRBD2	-	TGTGCCAGCAGCGTAGGGGGGACTAGCGGGCCGACCTACGAGCAGTACTTC	CASSVGGTSGPTYEQYF
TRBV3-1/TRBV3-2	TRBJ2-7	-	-	TGTGCCAGCAGCCACGGCGAGCAGTACTTC	CASSHGEQYF
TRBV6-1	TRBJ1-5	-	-	TGTGCCAGCAGTGATGTCTCGGGGGGGAGAAATCAGCCCCAGCATTTT	CASSDVSGGRNQPQHF
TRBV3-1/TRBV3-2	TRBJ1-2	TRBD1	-	TGTGCCAGCAGCCCGGGACAGGGTCTCTATGGCTACACCTTC	CASSPGQGLYGYTF
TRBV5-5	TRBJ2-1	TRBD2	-	TGTGCCAGCAGCTCTGGGGCGACTAGCGGTGATGAGCAGTTCTTC	CASSSGATSGDEQFF
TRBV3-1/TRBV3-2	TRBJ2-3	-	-	TGTGCCAGCAGCCCAAAACCGGGTCAAAGGGGAGATACGCAGTATTTT	CASSPKPGQRGDTQYF
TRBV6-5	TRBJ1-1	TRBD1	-	TGTGCCAGCAGACCCCTCCGGACAGGGAACACTGAAGCTTTCTTT	CASRPLRTGNTEAFF
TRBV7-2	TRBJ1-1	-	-	TGTGCCAGCAGCTTAACATGGTCTGCTGAAGCTTTCTTT	CASSLTWSAEAFF
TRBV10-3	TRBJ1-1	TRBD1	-	TGTGCCACCACCCTGACAGGGGTCACTGAAGCTTTCTTT	CATTLTGVTEAFF
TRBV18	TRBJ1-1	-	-	TGTGCCAGCTCAAACAGGGTAGACACTGAAGCTTTCTTT	CASSNRVDTEAFF
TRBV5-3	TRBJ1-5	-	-	TGTGCCAGAAGCTTGTACAGCTCGAGCAACCAGCCCCAGCATTTT	CARSLYSSSNQPQHF
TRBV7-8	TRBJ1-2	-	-	TGTGCCAGCAGCTCAGCCACAGCCACCTATGGCTACACCTTC	CASSSATATYGYTF
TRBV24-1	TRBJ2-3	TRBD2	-	TGTGCCACCAGTGATGCGTCTAGCGGGGAGGGAGATACGCAGTATTTT	CATSDASSGEGDTQYF
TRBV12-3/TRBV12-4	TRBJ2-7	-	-	TGTGCCAGCAGCCGCGGGAGAGGGGGAGAGCAGTACTTC	CASSRGRGGEQYF
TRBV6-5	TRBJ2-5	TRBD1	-	TGTGCCAGCAGTTACCCAGGGGGTTTAGAGACCCAGTACTTC	CASSYPGGLETQYF
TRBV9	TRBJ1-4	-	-	TGTGCCAGCAGCGCGGGGACTAATGAAAAACTGTTTTTT	CASSAGTNEKLFF
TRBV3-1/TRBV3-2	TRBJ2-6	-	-	TGTGCCAGCAGCCAAGATATCAAGTGGGGGGTGACAGATAGCTCTGGGGCCAACGTCCTGACTTTC	CASSQDIKWGVTDSSGANVLTF
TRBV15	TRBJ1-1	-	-	TGTGCCACCAGGGACAGCGACCCGATGAACACTGAAGCTTTCTTT	CATRDSDPMNTEAFF
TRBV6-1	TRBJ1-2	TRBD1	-	TGTGCCAGCAGTGAAAAGGGGACAGGGCTGTATGGCTACACCTTC	CASSEKGTGLYGYTF
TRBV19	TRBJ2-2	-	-	TGTGCCAGTAGTATGCAGGGGGGCGTGGAGCTGTTTTTT	CASSMQGGVELFF
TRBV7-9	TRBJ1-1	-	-	TGTGCCAGCAGCCCGTTCGGACAGACTGAAGCTTTCTTT	CASSPFGQTEAFF
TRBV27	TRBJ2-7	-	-	TGTGCCAGCAGTCGCGTCGGGGACGAGCAGTACTTC	CASSRVGDEQYF
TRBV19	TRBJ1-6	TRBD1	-	TGTGCCAGCCAAAGGGGACAGGGGGATAATTCACCCCTCCACTTT	CASQRGQGDNSPLHF
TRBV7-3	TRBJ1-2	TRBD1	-	TGTGCCAGCAGCTTATCAGGGGGCGACTATGGCTACACCTTC	CASSLSGGDYGYTF
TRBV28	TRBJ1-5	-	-	TGTGCCAGCAGTTTAGCAGGAACCCAGCCCCAGCATTTT	CASSLAGTQPQHF
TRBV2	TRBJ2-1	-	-	TGTGCCAGCACTAGCGAATCCTACAATGAGCAGTTCTTC	CASTSESYNEQFF
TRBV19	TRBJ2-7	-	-	TGTGCCAGTAGTATAGGGCAGGGAAGCTCCTACGAGCAGTACTTC	CASSIGQGSSYEQYF
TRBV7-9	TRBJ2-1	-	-	TGTGCCAGCAGCTTAGTTGTGGCGGTTTCCTACAATGAGCAGTTCTTC	CASSLVVAVSYNEQFF
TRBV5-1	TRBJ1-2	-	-	TGCGCCAGCAGCTTCACTGGGGGCGGCGGCTATGGCTACACCTTC	CASSFTGGGGYGYTF
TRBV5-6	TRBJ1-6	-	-	TGTGCCAGCAGGGGGCCCAACAAGGGCCCCAATTCACCCCTCCACTTT	CASRGPNKGPNSPLHF
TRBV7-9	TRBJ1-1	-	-	TGTGCCAGCAGGCCCGGCCTCCCGGGCACTGAAGCTTTCTTT	CASRPGLPGTEAFF
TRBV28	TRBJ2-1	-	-	TGTGCCAGCAAACTCCTAGAAGTAGATGAGCAGTTCTTC	CASKLLEVDEQFF
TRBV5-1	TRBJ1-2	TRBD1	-	TGCGCCAGCAGCGGAAACGGACAGGGAGATGGCTACACCTTC	CASSGNGQGDGYTF
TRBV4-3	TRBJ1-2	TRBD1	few	TGCGCCAGCAGCCAACTAGTCGAGGGACAGGTTAACTATGGCTACACCTTC	CASSQLVEGQVNYGYTF
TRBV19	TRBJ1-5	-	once	TGTGCCAGTAGTCCCTGGGGGCAGGGTGATCAGCCCCAGCATTTT	CASSPWGQGDQPQHF
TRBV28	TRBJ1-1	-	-	TGTGCCAGCAGCCTGGCCAGGGGGAACACTGAAGCTTTCTTT	CASSLARGNTEAFF
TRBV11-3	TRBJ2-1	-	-	TGTGCCAGCAGCTTAGATCGCGGCAGTTCAACAACGATCAATGAGCAGTTCTTC	CASSLDRGSSTTINEQFF
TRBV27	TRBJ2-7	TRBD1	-	TGTGCCAGCAGTCCAAGTCCCGGGACAGGTTCCGAGCAGTACTTC	CASSPSPGTGSEQYF
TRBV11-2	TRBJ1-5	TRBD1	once	TGTGCCAGCAGCACAACAGGGGGCGGACAGCCCCAGCATTTT	CASSTTGGGQPQHF
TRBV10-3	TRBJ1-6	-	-	TGTGCCATCAGGCCCGGGATATCCAATAATTCACCCCTCCACTTT	CAIRPGISNNSPLHF
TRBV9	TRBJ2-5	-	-	TGTGCCAGCAGCGTAGGAGGGAGCGAAGAGACCCAGTACTTC	CASSVGGSEETQYF
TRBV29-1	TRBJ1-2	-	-	TGCAGCGTTGGGCAGGGAGGCTATGGCTACACCTTC	CSVGQGGYGYTF
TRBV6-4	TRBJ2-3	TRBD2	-	TGTGCCAGCAGTGACGGGGCGGGAGATATCACAGATACGCAGTATTTT	CASSDGAGDITDTQYF
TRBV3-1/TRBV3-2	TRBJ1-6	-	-	TGTGCCAGCAGCCAAGTCCTGTATAATTCACCCCTCCACTTT	CASSQVLYNSPLHF
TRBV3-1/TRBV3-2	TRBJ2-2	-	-	TGTGCCAGCAGCCGCCCACCAGGGAATGGGAACACCGGGGAGCTGTTTTTT	CASSRPPGNGNTGELFF